Listed below are T cell receptor beta chains from one sample, sequenced in a study of OX40 agonist ivuxolimab in advanced cancers. Generated by immunoSEQ multiplex PCR, the TCRdb table keeps only in-frame clones and is missing some. In the table there are 60,000 to 85,000 clones, about nine tenths of which are singletons. The sequenced sample was CD4+ or CD8+ T cells sorted from blood, obtained in a trial of the OX40 agonist ivuxolimab. The receptors originated from an adult with an advanced solid tumor such as melanoma, head and neck, liver or kidney cancer. The CDR3 runs from the conserved cysteine through the conserved F or W.

J,V,CDR3
TRBJ2-7,TRBV29-1,CSAQGGRLEQYF
TRBJ2-1,TRBV29-1,CSVDLAGGVDEQFF
TRBJ2-5,TRBV30,CAWSPFSGATYQETQYF
TRBJ2-5,TRBV5-1,CASSVGEETQYF
TRBJ1-3,TRBV5-5,CASSDYRVRGSSGNTIYF
TRBJ2-6,TRBV6-6,CASSQGGSGANVLTF
TRBJ1-2,TRBV6-6,CASAGTEYGYTF
TRBJ1-5,TRBV20-1,CSAGLREAQHF
TRBJ1-5,TRBV19,CASSYDRVQPQHF
TRBJ1-2,TRBV10-3,CAISGDGGPTGYTF
TRBJ2-2,TRBV5-6,CASSLLGTGNTGELFF
TRBJ1-1,TRBV5-1,CASSSGLGGGAEAFF
TRBJ2-5,TRBV2,CASNTGEETQYF
TRBJ1-4,TRBV30,CAWSVGGGPEKLFF
TRBJ2-4,TRBV29-1,CSVSPDRIAKNIQYF
TRBJ2-5,TRBV18,CASSPGLSETQYF
TRBJ2-1,TRBV7-3,CASRRGLAEFPRSDEQFF